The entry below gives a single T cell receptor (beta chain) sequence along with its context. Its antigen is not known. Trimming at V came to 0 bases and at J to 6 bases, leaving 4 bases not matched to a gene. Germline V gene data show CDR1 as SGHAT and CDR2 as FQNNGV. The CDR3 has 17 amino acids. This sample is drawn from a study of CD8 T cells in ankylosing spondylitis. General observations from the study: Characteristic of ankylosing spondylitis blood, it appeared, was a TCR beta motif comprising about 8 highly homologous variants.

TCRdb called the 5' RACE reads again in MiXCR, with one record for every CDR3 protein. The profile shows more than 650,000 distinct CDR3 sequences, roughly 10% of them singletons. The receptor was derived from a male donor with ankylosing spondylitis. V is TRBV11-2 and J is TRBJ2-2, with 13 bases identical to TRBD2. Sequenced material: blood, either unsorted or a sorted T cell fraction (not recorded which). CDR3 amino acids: CASSLETSGRSSGELFF. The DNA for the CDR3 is TGTGCCAGCAGCTTAGAGACTAGCGGGAGGAGTTCCGGGGAGCTGTTTTTT.